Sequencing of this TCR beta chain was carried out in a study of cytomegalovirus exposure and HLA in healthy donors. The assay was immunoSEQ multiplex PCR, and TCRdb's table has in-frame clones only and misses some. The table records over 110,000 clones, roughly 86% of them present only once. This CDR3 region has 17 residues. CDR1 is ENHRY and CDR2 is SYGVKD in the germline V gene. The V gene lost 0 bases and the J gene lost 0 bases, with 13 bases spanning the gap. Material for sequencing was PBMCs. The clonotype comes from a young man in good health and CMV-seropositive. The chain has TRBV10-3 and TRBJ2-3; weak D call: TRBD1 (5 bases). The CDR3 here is CAISESGRFYSTDTQYF. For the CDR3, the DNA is TGTGCCATCAGTGAGTCGGGGCGCTTCTATAGCACAGATACGCAGTATTTT.